Listed here are 25 T cell receptor beta chains from one sample, sequenced in a study of CD4 T cell repertoires in COVID-19. Measured with immunoSEQ multiplex PCR; TCRdb has only the in-frame clones, and not every one. The repertoire holds about 8,400 clones, with around 84% as singletons. No culture step preceded sequencing of the ex vivo isolated memory T cells. This specimen consisted of effector memory CD4+ T cells from blood, obtained before the COVID-19 pandemic. These receptors were collected from a human donor who had COVID-19.

This chain connects TRBV12-2 to TRBJ2-6; the table assigns TRBD2, which was not confirmed against the DNA. TRBV12-2 is a listed pseudogene. The CDR3 sequence is 18 residues long. CDR3 nucleotides: TGTGCAAGTCGCTTAGTGTCTGTCTGGGGGGATGGTAGAGACGTCCTGACTTTC. It encodes CASRLVSVWGDGRDVLTF.

The chain employs TRBV6-6 and TRBJ1-2; no clear D. The CDR3 sequence is 13 residues long. Looked up from germline, CDR1 is MNHNY and CDR2 is SVGAGI (reference sequence). Trimming cost V 2 bases and J 6 bases, with 10 bases left between them. This CDR3 is CASSYGIRDGYTF. The CDR3 DNA follows: TGTGCCAGCAGTTACGGAATACGGGATGGCTACACCTTC.

The chain links TRBV11-3 to TRBJ2-1; no reliable D call. This CDR3 contains 13 residues. From germline, CDR1 is SGHNT and CDR2 YENEEA. Trimming removed 0 bases from V and 6 bases from J, with 6 bases in between. CDR3: CASSLDSSNEQFF. The CDR3 coding sequence is TGTGCCAGCAGCTTAGACAGTTCCAATGAGCAGTTCTTC.

The chain combines TRBV28 with TRBJ1-1; possible D gene TRBD1, 6 bases. CDR3 length equals 16 residues. V was shortened by 7 bases and J by 1 base, with 19 bases between the two germline ends. Germline loops: CDR1 MDHEN, CDR2 SYDVKM. CDR3 sequence: CASNEQGRGKNTEAFF. CDR3 DNA sequence: TGTGCCAGCAATGAGCAGGGGCGGGGGAAGAACACTGAAGCTTTCTTT.

This clone was detected only a few times. The chain combines TRBV30 with TRBJ1-1; TRBD1 agrees at 7 bases. Germline V gene data show CDR1 as GTSNPN and CDR2 as SVGIG (reference sequence). This CDR3 comprises 16 residues. Trimming cost V 8 bases and J 4 bases; bases outside gene matches: 19. CDR3 DNA sequence: TGTGCCGCTGGCTCCAACAGGGGCTTTGGCCCCACTGAAGCTTTCTTT. Translated, it gives CAAGSNRGFGPTEAFF.

V usage is TRBV10-3 and J usage is TRBJ2-2, with TRBD2 as a possible D gene (5 bases). From germline, CDR1 is ENHRY and CDR2 SYGVKD. Trimming removed 10 bases from V and 4 bases from J, with 16 bases in between. The CDR3 extends over 14 amino acids. Here the CDR3 reads CATTLDAGTGELFF. CDR3 coding DNA: TGTGCCACTACCTTAGATGCGGGCACCGGGGAGCTGTTTTTT.

The chain joins TRBV5-4 to TRBJ2-7; the match to TRBD2 covers 11 bases. V was pared by 3 bases and J by 6 bases, with 5 bases of the junction left unmatched. There are 14 residues in the CDR3. Germline V gene data show CDR1 as SGHNT and CDR2 as YYREEE (reference sequence). The CDR3 reads CASSYSGGAVEQYF. The CDR3 DNA sequence: TGTGCCAGCAGCTATAGCGGGGGGGCGGTCGAGCAGTACTTC.

This chain links TRBV5-1 with TRBJ1-1, with a possible D match to TRBD1 (6 bases). In germline, CDR1 is SGHRS, CDR2 YFSETQ. The CDR3 is made up of 15 amino acids. Trimming shortened V by 7 bases and J by 7 bases, and 23 bases separated the two germline ends. CDR3 amino acids: CASSPIVQGPNEAFF. The CDR3 region has the DNA TGCGCCAGCTCCCCGATCGTACAGGGTCCCAATGAAGCTTTCTTT.

The J gene is TRBJ2-7, the V gene TRBV28; 11 bases are shared with TRBD2. The J segment lost 3 bases and the V segment lost 7 bases, leaving 2 bases of the junction unmatched. This CDR3 is 13 amino acids long. Germline loops: CDR1 MDHEN, CDR2 SYDVKM. In nucleotides, the CDR3 is TGTGCCAGCATGACTAGCGGGAACTACGAGCAGTACTTC. Its protein product is CASMTSGNYEQYF.

The CDR3 DNA reads TGCAGCGGTGTCCGGGGGGTGAACACTGAAGCTTTCTTT. This codes for CSGVRGVNTEAFF. The chain links TRBV29-1 to TRBJ1-1; D possibly corresponds to TRBD1 (5 bases). Germline V gene lookup returns CDR1 SQVTM and CDR2 ANQGSEA. This CDR3 spans 13 amino acids. Trimming removed 7 bases at V and 0 bases at J, with 12 bases between.

The rearrangement uses TRBV19 and TRBJ1-2; 11 bases map to TRBD1. V gave up 5 bases and J gave up 8 bases; unmatched junction bases: 10. Germline V CDR1 and CDR2: LNHDA, SQIVND (reference sequence). CDR3 length: 15 amino acids. The CDR3, as DNA: TGTGCCAGTAGTCCTCTCGGACAGGGGGCTTACGGCTACACCTTC. Its protein product is CASSPLGQGAYGYTF.

The chain combines TRBV5-5 with TRBJ1-5; 11 bases match TRBD1. The CDR3 covers 16 residues. Germline CDR1 SGHKS, CDR2 YYEKEE (reference sequence). After removal of 0 bases from V and 6 bases from J, the junction contained 5 bases not matched to a gene. The CDR3 is CASSLEGQGGGQPQHF. The CDR3, as DNA: TGTGCCAGCAGCTTGGAGGGACAGGGGGGGGGTCAGCCCCAGCATTTT.

This clone was detected a few times. The genes are TRBV18 and TRBJ1-2; 7 bases are shared with TRBD1. The CDR3 has 16 residues. Germline-derived CDR1 and CDR2 are KGHSH and LQKENI. The ends lost 1 base at V and 8 bases at J; junction bases unmatched: 13. The DNA of the CDR3 is TGTGCCAGCTCACCACTCAAATCACAGGGGCAGGAGGGCTACACCTTC. It codes for CASSPLKSQGQEGYTF.

This chain connects TRBV28 to TRBJ2-7; no clear D. The V gene lost 6 bases and the J gene lost 6 bases, with 12 bases spanning the gap. Germline V gene data show CDR1 as MDHEN and CDR2 as SYDVKM. The length of the CDR3 is 12 residues. CDR3 nucleotide sequence: TGTGCCAGCAGCACCCCACCCGGCGAGCAGTACTTC. It translates to CASSTPPGEQYF.

This clone appeared once. The chain couples TRBV10-1 to TRBJ2-7; TRBD2 aligns across 7 bases. Unmatched junction bases numbered 7, after V lost 3 bases and J lost 2 bases. The germline CDR1 and CDR2 sequences are WNHNN and SYGVQD (reference sequence). The CDR3 sequence is 15 residues long. CDR3 nucleotide sequence: TGCGCCAGCAGTGACGGGGGGTCGGGGGCCTACGAGCAGTACTTC. This gives the protein CASSDGGSGAYEQYF.

This chain connects TRBV10-3 to TRBJ2-7; the D gene is possibly TRBD2 (6 bases). This CDR3 is 15 amino acids long. Trimming left V 3 bases short and J 0 bases short, with 12 bases between. The germline CDR1 and CDR2 sequences are ENHRY and SYGVKD. The CDR3 coding sequence is TGTGCCATCAGTGACGGAGGGCCTGGCTCCTACGAGCAGTACTTC. Translated, it gives CAISDGGPGSYEQYF.

This sequence joins TRBV15 and TRBJ2-7; a possible D gene is TRBD2 (6 bases). V lost 0 bases, J lost 2 bases, and 11 bases lay in between. Germline loops: CDR1 LNHNV, CDR2 YYDKDF (reference sequence). CDR3 length: 15 residues. CDR3 bases: TGTGCCACCAGCAGAGATACGGGCGGGGCCTACGAGCAGTACTTC. Translation: CATSRDTGGAYEQYF.

The rearrangement links TRBV30 to TRBJ2-2; no clear D gene. V was shortened by 0 bases and J by 7 bases, with 18 bases between the two germline ends. CDR1 GTSNPN and CDR2 SVGIG come from the germline V gene (reference sequence). The CDR3 spans 16 residues. This CDR3 reads CAWSVSTVVVHGELFF. CDR3 sequence (DNA): TGTGCCTGGAGTGTATCCACAGTAGTAGTCCACGGGGAGCTGTTTTTT.

The chain is built from TRBV5-1 and TRBJ2-5; TRBD2 agrees at 8 bases. V shed 4 bases, J shed 6 bases, and the junction held 8 bases outside the gene matches. The CDR3 has 14 amino acids. Per germline, CDR1 SGHRS and CDR2 YFSETQ. The CDR3 DNA follows: TGCGCCAGCAGCGACGGGGGGGCCGCAAAGACCCAGTACTTC. This translates into CASSDGGAAKTQYF.

This sequence joins TRBV7-2 and TRBJ2-3; D is possibly TRBD2 (5 bases). Germline V gene lookup returns CDR1 SGHTA and CDR2 FQGNSA. Trimming left V 3 bases short and J 4 bases short, with 8 bases between. This CDR3 comprises 13 residues. CDR3 nucleotide sequence: TGTGCCAGCAGCTTCAACGGGGCAGATACGCAGTATTTT. This translates into CASSFNGADTQYF.

The chain joins TRBV19 to TRBJ2-2; 10 bases map to TRBD2. The germline CDR1 and CDR2 sequences are LNHDA and SQIVND (reference sequence). The CDR3 extends over 15 amino acids. Germline trimming cut 3 bases from V and 5 bases from J; bases unmatched to any gene: 3. The CDR3 protein is CASSMLLAGTGELFF. The DNA of the CDR3 is TGTGCCAGTAGTATGTTACTAGCGGGGACCGGGGAGCTGTTTTTT.

This chain joins TRBV19 and TRBJ2-2; 7 bases map to TRBD1. CDR3 length: 16 residues. V shed 3 bases and J 4 bases; nucleotides not matched to a gene: 8. Looked up from germline, CDR1 is LNHDA and CDR2 is SQIVND (reference sequence). In nucleotides, the CDR3 is TGTGCCAGTAGTATTAAGGGGGACAGAATCACCGGGGAGCTGTTTTTT. Protein sequence: CASSIKGDRITGELFF. Drawing the rest from reference TRBV19 and TRBJ2-2, the complete variable domain is DGGITQSPKYLFRKEGQNVTLSCEQNLNHDAMYWYRQDPGQGLRLIYYSQIVNDFQKGDIAEGYSVSREKKESFPLTVTSAQKNPTAFYLCASSIKGDRITGELFFGEGSRLTVL.

The genes are TRBV5-1 and TRBJ2-3, with 8 bases aligning to TRBD2. V shed 1 base, J shed 6 bases, and the junction held 7 bases outside the gene matches. The CDR3 runs 15 residues. The germline V gene encodes CDR1 SGHRS and CDR2 YFSETQ. CDR3 in amino acids: CASSLSGGPQDTQYF. CDR3 sequence (DNA): TGCGCCAGCAGCTTGTCGGGGGGGCCCCAGGATACGCAGTATTTT.

The chain employs TRBV5-3 and TRBJ1-5; perhaps TRBD1 as D (5 bases). TRBV5-3 is an ORF, and what it does is uncertain. V was clipped by 0 bases and J by 5 bases, with 15 bases between them. This CDR3 spans 16 amino acids. The CDR3: CARSLAVRVVDQPQHF. CDR3 sequence (DNA): TGTGCCAGAAGCTTGGCCGTCAGGGTAGTTGATCAGCCCCAGCATTTT.

The chain combines TRBV7-6 with TRBJ2-7; TRBD2 aligns across 7 bases. Trimming at V came to 3 bases and at J to 2 bases, leaving 1 base not matched to a gene. The CDR3 extends over 13 amino acids. Looked up from germline, CDR1 is SGHVS and CDR2 is FNYEAQ. The CDR3 DNA sequence: TGTGCCAGCAGCTTGGGGGGGACCTACGAGCAGTACTTC. This encodes CASSLGGTYEQYF.